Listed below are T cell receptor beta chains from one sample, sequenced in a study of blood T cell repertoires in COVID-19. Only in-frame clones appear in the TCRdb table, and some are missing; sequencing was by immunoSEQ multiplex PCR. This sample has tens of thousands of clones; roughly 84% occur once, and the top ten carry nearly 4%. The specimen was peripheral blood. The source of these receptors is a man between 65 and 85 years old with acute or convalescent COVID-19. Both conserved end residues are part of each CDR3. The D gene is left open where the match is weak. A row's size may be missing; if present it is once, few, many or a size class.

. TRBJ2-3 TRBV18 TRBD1 CASRPGQGVSDTQYF TGTGCCAGCCGCCCCGGACAGGGGGTTTCAGATACGCAGTATTTT
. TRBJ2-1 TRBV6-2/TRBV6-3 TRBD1 CASSYPSRGPFDGDEQFF TGTGCCAGCAGTTACCCCAGCAGGGGGCCTTTTGACGGCGATGAGCAGTTCTTC
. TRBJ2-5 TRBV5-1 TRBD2 CASSPGLAGSQETQYF TGCGCCAGCAGCCCGGGACTAGCGGGTTCGCAAGAGACCCAGTACTTC
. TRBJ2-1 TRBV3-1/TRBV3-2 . CASSQYTLTYNEQFF TGTGCCAGCAGCCAATACACCCTGACCTACAATGAGCAGTTCTTC
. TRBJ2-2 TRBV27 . CASKADSNTGELFF TGTGCCAGCAAAGCTGACAGCAACACCGGGGAGCTGTTTTTT
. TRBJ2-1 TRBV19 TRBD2 CASSGIAGRSYNEQFF TGTGCCAGTAGTGGGATAGCGGGTCGCTCCTACAATGAGCAGTTCTTC
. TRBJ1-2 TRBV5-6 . CASSLGGDYGYTF TGTGCCAGCAGCTTAGGAGGGGACTATGGCTACACCTTC
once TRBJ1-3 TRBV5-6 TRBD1 CASSLVQGVAGNTIYF TGTGCCAGCAGCTTGGTGCAGGGGGTTGCTGGAAACACCATATATTTT
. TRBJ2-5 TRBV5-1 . CASSPGGGYQETQYF TGCGCCAGCAGCCCTGGTGGGGGGTACCAAGAGACCCAGTACTTC
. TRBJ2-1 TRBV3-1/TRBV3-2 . CASRRGLYWGEQFF TGTGCCAGCAGGAGGGGACTTTACTGGGGTGAGCAGTTCTTC
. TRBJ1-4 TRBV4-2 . CASGGATNEKLFF TGTGCCAGCGGAGGGGCAACTAATGAAAAACTGTTTTTT
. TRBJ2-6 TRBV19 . CASSIGTAGANVLTF TGTGCCAGTAGTATTGGAACAGCCGGGGCCAACGTCCTGACTTTC
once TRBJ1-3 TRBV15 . CATSRTSSVRASGNTIYF TGTGCCACCAGCAGGACTTCCAGTGTCAGGGCATCTGGAAACACCATATATTTT
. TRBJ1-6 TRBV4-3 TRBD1 CASSQPDRAGSPLHF TGCGCCAGCAGCCAACCCGACAGGGCTGGTTCACCCCTCCACTTT
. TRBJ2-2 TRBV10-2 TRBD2 CASRVAGGPTGELFF TGCGCCAGCAGGGTAGCGGGGGGACCCACCGGGGAGCTGTTTTTT
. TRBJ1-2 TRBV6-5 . CASRETVNYGYTF TGTGCCAGCAGAGAGACAGTAAACTATGGCTACACCTTC
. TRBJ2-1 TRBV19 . CASSALDSQYNEQFF TGTGCCAGTAGTGCCCTGGACAGCCAATACAATGAGCAGTTCTTC
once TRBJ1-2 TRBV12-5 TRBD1 CASGSDSGTGGGDDYGYTF TGTGCTAGTGGCTCCGATAGCGGGACAGGGGGAGGGGATGACTATGGCTACACCTTC
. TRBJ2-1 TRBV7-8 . CASSLAARLNEQFF TGTGCCAGCAGCTTAGCGGCTAGACTTAATGAGCAGTTCTTC
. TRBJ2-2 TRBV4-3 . CASSLGGRTGELFF TGCGCCAGCAGCCTCGGGGGGCGTACCGGGGAGCTGTTTTTT
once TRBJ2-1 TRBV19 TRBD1 CASSPLGQGANEQFF TGTGCCAGTAGTCCCCTAGGACAGGGGGCCAATGAGCAGTTCTTC
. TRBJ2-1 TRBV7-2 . CASSARTPHNEQFF TGTGCCAGCAGCGCCCGGACTCCCCACAATGAGCAGTTCTTC
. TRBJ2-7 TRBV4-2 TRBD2 CASSQEERGGYEQYF TGTGCCAGCAGCCAAGAGGAGCGGGGGGGCTACGAGCAGTACTTC
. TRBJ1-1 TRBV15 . CATSRDAGLNTEAFF TGTGCCACCAGCAGAGATGCGGGGTTGAACACTGAAGCTTTCTTT
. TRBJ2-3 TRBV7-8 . CASSSPAVTDTQYF TGTGCCAGCAGCTCCCCCGCGGTTACAGATACGCAGTATTTT
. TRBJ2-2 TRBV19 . CASRYDTGELFF TGTGCCAGTAGATATGACACCGGGGAGCTGTTTTTT
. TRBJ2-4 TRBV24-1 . CATKKTLAKNIQYF TGTGCCACTAAGAAGACACTAGCCAAAAACATTCAGTACTTC
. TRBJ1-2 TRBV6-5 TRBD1 CASSVTGDYGYTF TGTGCCAGCAGCGTGACAGGGGACTATGGCTACACCTTC
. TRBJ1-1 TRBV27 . CASSFRVSANTEAFF TGTGCCAGCAGTTTCAGGGTTTCTGCTAACACTGAAGCTTTCTTT
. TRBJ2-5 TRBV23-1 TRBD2 CASSQSARGGKQETQYF TGCGCCAGCAGTCAATCGGCCCGGGGGGGAAAGCAAGAGACCCAGTACTTC
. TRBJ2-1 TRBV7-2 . CASRNTGGSYNEQFF TGTGCCAGCAGGAACACGGGGGGCTCGTACAATGAGCAGTTCTTC
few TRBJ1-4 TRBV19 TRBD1 CASSLQGANTNEKLFF TGTGCCAGTAGCCTACAGGGGGCAAATACTAATGAAAAACTGTTTTTT
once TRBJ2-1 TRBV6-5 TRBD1 CASSYKGTGPYNEQFF TGTGCCAGCAGTTACAAGGGGACAGGGCCTTACAATGAGCAGTTCTTC
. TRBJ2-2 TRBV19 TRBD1 CASSRTGGTNTGELFF TGTGCCAGTAGTAGGACAGGGGGAACGAACACCGGGGAGCTGTTTTTT
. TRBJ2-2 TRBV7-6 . CASSLTGSSTGELFF TGTGCCAGCAGCTTAACAGGGTCGAGCACCGGGGAGCTGTTTTTT
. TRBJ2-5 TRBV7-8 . CASSFPRQETQYF TGTGCCAGCAGCTTCCCCCGGCAAGAGACCCAGTACTTC
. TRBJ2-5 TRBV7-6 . CASSPRLVQETQYF TGTGCCAGCAGCCCGAGACTAGTCCAAGAGACCCAGTACTTC
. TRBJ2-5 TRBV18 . CASSPDSLLRDF TGTGCCAGCTCACCAGACAGCCTCCTCCGGGACTTC
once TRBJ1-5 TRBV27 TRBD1 CASSPGGSGQPQHF TGTGCCAGCAGTCCAGGGGGCTCGGGTCAGCCCCAGCATTTT
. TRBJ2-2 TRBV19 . CATTPRARANTGELFF TGTGCCACCACACCCAGGGCGCGTGCGAACACCGGGGAGCTGTTTTTT
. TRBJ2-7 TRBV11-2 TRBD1 CASSGRDRGTYEQYF TGTGCCAGCAGCGGACGGGACAGGGGGACCTACGAGCAGTACTTC
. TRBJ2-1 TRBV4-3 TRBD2 CASSQGLAGGFISYNEQFF TGCGCCAGCAGCCAAGGACTAGCGGGGGGCTTCATCTCCTACAATGAGCAGTTCTTC
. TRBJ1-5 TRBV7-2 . CASSLAQGWDQPQHF TGTGCCAGCAGCTTAGCACAGGGATGGGATCAGCCCCAGCATTTT
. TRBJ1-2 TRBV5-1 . CASSLDGGGAGYGYTF TGCGCCAGCAGCTTGGACGGGGGGGGCGCCGGGTATGGCTACACCTTC
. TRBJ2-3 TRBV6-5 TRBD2 CASSYSAGGADTQYF TGTGCCAGCAGTTATTCCGCGGGGGGCGCAGATACGCAGTATTTT
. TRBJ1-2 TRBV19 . CASSSRQTNYGYTF TGTGCCAGTAGTTCGAGACAGACTAACTATGGCTACACCTTC
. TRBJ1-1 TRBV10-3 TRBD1 CAISDPGQGNTEAFF TGTGCCATCAGTGACCCGGGACAGGGCAACACTGAAGCTTTCTTT
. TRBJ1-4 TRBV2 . CASSNRSPGTNEKLFF TGTGCCAGCAGTAACAGGTCGCCCGGGACTAATGAAAAACTGTTTTTT
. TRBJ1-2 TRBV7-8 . CASSLGQGSGYTF TGTGCCAGCAGCTTAGGGCAGGGGTCTGGCTACACCTTC